This T cell receptor beta chain comes out of a study of T-cell memory formation after mild COVID-19. Germline V gives CDR1 MNHNS, CDR2 SASEGT. The CDR3 sequence is 16 residues long. V lost 1 base, J lost 3 bases, and 5 bases stayed unmatched. TCRdb re-derived calls from the 5' RACE reads in MiXCR, one entry per CDR3 protein. The sample includes 300,000 to 400,000 distinct CDR3 sequences, approximately 29% of them seen just once. This clonotype was seen a handful of times. Its antigen is not identified. Study-level findings and limits: Researchers found some responding clones in pre-infection memory, a sign that cross-reactive memory joined.

Source material: PBMCs or a T cell subset sorted from them (not recorded which). The chain employs TRBV6-1 and TRBJ2-5; 10 bases match TRBD1. The clonotype comes from an adult woman who had mild COVID-19 (a few samples of this study predate the infection). Cell type and time point are not known. The CDR3 region has the DNA TGTGCCAGCAGTGAAGTAGCCGGGACAGGGGAAGAGACCCAGTACTTC. Translation gives CASSEVAGTGEETQYF.